This T cell receptor (beta chain) is drawn from a study of tumor-infiltrating lymphocytes in glioblastoma multiforme. Three nested ARM-PCR rounds with V-beta and C-beta primers built TCRB libraries. Unique molecular identifiers were not described for the libraries. TCRdb re-derived calls from the multiplex PCR reads in MiXCR, one entry per CDR3 protein. The data show some 15,000 distinct CDR3 sequences, with 70% to 75% seen just once and approximately 50% held by the top ten. Germline V gene data show CDR1 as SQVTM and CDR2 as ANQGSEA. The CDR3 sequence is 11 residues long. This clonotype was counted a few times. Its antigen remains unidentified. The junction departs from germline at one end; a sequencing error may be responsible. Study findings and constraints: The TCR and somatic mutation analysis included just one glioblastoma patient. No surface-marker sorting into functional T cell subtypes was done.

This clonotype was sampled from a male donor with glioblastoma. The genes are TRBV29-1 and TRBJ2-7; D possibly uses TRBD1 or TRBD2 (6 bases each). The specimen sequenced was brain tumor tissue. CDR3 sequence: CSVGSGEEQSF. DNA of the CDR3: TGCAGCGTTGGGTCAGGGGAGGAACAGTCCTTC.